The clone carrying this TCR beta chain was detected only once. What it binds is not known. V was clipped by 8 bases and J by 0 bases; unmatched bases: 3. From germline, CDR1 is MDHEN and CDR2 SYDVKM. The CDR3 length is 13 residues. The sample originates from a study of cytomegalovirus exposure and HLA in healthy donors. Study findings and constraints: A likely sequencing artifact accounted for one observed cluster of highly shared sequence variants. Most subjects' HLA-A and HLA-B alleles were reportedly predicted from TCR beta sequences.

The PCR had 60 Vbeta and 13 Jbeta primers. Repertoires were generated with immunoSEQ multiplex PCR, while TCRdb's copy carries only in-frame clones and drops some. The data contain 150,000 to 200,000 clones, approximately 80% of them singletons. The V call is TRBV28, the J call TRBJ1-1; 7 bases align to TRBD1. This TCR came from a middle-aged woman in good health and CMV-seropositive. Source material: PBMCs. This CDR3 is CASATGMNTEAFF. Here the CDR3 DNA reads TGTGCCAGCGCGACAGGGATGAACACTGAAGCTTTCTTT. Using reference TRBV28 and TRBJ1-1 for the parts outside the CDR3, the full variable domain is DVKVTQSSRYLVKRTGEKVFLECVQDMDHENMFWYRQDPGLGLRLIYFSYDVKMKEKGDIPEGYSVSREKKERFSLILESASTNQTSMYLCASATGMNTEAFFGQGTRLTVV.